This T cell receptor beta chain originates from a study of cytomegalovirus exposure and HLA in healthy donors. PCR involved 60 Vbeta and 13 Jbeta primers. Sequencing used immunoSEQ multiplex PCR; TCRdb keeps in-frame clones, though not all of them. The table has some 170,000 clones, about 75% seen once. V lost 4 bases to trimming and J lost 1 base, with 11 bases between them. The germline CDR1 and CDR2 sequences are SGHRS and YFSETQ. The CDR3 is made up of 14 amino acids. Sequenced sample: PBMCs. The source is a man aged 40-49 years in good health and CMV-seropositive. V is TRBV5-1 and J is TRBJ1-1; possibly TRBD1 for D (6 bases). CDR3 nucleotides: TGCGCCAGCAGCACACGGACAGAGAACACTGAAGCTTTCTTT. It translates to CASSTRTENTEAFF.